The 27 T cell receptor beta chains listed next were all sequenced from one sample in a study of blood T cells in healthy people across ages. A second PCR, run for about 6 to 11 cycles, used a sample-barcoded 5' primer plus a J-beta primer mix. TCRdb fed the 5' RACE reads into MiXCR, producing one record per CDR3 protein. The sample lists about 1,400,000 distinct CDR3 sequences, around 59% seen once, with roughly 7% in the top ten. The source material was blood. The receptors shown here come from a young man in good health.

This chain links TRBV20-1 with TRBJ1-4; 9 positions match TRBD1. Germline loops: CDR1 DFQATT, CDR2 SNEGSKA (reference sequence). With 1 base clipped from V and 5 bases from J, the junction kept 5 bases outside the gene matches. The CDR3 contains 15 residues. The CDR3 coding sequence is TGCAGTGCTAGAGTCCCCGGACAGGGGAATGAAAAACTGTTTTTT. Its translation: CSARVPGQGNEKLFF.

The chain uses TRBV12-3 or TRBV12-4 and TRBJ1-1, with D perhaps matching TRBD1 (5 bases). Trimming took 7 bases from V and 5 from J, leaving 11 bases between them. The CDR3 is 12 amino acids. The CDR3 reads CASTWGGTEAFF. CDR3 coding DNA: TGTGCCAGCACCTGGGGGGGAACTGAAGCTTTCTTT.

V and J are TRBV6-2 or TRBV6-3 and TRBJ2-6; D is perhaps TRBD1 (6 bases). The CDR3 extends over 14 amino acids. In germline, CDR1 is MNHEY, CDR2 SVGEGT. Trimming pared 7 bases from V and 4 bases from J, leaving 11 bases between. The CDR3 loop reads CASTWTAGANVLTF. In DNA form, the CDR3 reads TGTGCCAGCACCTGGACAGCCGGGGCCAACGTCCTGACTTTC.

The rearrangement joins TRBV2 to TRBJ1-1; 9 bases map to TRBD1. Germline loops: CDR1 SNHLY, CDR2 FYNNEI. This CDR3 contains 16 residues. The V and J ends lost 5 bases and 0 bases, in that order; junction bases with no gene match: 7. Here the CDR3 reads CASSPGTGTMNTEAFF. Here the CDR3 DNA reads TGTGCCAGCAGTCCTGGGACAGGGACCATGAACACTGAAGCTTTCTTT.

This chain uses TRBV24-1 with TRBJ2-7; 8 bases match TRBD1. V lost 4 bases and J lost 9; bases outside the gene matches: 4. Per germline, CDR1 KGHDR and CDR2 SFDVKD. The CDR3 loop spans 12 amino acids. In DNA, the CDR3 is TGTGCCACCAGTGACCAGGGGGCGAGGCAGTACTTC. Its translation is CATSDQGARQYF.

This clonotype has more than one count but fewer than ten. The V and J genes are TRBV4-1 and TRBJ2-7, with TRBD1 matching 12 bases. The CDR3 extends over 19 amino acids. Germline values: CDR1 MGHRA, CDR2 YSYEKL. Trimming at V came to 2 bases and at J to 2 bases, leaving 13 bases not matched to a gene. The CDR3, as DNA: TGCGCCAGCAGCCAATCTCTGGGACAGGGGGCCCGAGGGCCCTACGAGCAGTACTTC. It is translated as CASSQSLGQGARGPYEQYF.

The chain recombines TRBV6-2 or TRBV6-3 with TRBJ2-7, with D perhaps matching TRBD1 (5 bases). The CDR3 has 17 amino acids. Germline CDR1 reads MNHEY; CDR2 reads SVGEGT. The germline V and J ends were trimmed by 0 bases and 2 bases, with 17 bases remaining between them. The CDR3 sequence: CASSYSWTTKNPYEQYF. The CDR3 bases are TGTGCCAGCAGTTACTCGTGGACAACCAAGAATCCCTACGAGCAGTACTTC.

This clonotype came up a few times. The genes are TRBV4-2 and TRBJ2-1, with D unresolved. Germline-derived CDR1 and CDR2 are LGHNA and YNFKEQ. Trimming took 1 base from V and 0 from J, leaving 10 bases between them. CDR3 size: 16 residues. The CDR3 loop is CASSQGVGSSYNEQFF. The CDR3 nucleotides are TGTGCCAGCAGCCAAGGGGTGGGAAGCTCCTACAATGAGCAGTTCTTC.

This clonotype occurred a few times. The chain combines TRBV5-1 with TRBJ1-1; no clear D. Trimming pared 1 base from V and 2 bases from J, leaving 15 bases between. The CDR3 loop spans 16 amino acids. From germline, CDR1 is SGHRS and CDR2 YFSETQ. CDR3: CASSLSGIRVNTEAFF. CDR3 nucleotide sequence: TGCGCCAGCAGCTTGTCGGGGATTCGAGTAAACACTGAAGCTTTCTTT.

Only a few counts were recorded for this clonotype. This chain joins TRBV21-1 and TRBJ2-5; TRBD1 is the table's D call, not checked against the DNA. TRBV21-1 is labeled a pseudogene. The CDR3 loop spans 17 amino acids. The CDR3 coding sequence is TGTGCCAGGGGGGCGAAACGGACTAGAAATTTCTCGGAGACCCAGTACTTC. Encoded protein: CARGAKRTRNFSETQYF.

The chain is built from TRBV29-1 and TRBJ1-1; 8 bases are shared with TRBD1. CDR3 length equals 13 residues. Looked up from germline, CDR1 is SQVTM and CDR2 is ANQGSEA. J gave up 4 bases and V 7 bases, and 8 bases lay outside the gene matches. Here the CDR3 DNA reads TGCAGCGCCTCTGGACAGGGTGGCACTGAAGCTTTCTTT. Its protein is CSASGQGGTEAFF. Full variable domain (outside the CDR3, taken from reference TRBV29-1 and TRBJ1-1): SAVISQKPSRDICQRGTSLTIQCQVDSQVTMMFWYRQQPGQSLTLIATANQGSEATYESGFVIDKFPISRPNLTFSTLTVSNMSPEDSSIYLCSASGQGGTEAFFGQGTRLTVV.

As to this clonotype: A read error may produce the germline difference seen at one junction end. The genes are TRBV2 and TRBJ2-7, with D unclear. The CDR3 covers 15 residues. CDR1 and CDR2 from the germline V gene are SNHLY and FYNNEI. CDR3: CAGSESSSSSYEQYF. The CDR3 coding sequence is TGTGCCGGCAGTGAATCCAGTTCAAGCTCCTACGAGCAGTACTTC.

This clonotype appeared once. Here the CDR3 reads CSVDGSGGKVETQYF. The CDR3 DNA reads as TGCAGCGTTGATGGATCGGGCGGGAAAGTAGAGACCCAGTACTTC. The chain recombines TRBV29-1 with TRBJ2-5; D is perhaps TRBD2 (6 bases). This CDR3 is built from 15 residues. With 3 bases removed from V and 4 bases from J, the gap between germline ends came to 18 bases. Germline V gene sequence: CDR1 SQVTM, CDR2 ANQGSEA. The complete variable domain, with remaining parts taken from reference TRBV29-1 and TRBJ2-5, reads SAVISQKPSRDICQRGTSLTIQCQVDSQVTMMFWYRQQPGQSLTLIATANQGSEATYESGFVIDKFPISRPNLTFSTLTVSNMSPEDSSIYLCSVDGSGGKVETQYFGPGTRLLVL.

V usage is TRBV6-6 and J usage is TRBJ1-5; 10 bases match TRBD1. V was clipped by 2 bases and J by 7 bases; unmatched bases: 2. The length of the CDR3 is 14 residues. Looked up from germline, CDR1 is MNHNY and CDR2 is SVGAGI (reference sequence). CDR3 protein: CASSYPDRGQPQHF. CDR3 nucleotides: TGTGCCAGCAGTTACCCGGACAGGGGGCAGCCCCAGCATTTT.

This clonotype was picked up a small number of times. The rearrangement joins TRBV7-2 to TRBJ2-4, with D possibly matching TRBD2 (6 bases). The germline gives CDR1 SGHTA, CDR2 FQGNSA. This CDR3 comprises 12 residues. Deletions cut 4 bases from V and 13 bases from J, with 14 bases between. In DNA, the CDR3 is TGTGCCAGCAGCTCCCCCTGGGGGGAGCAGTACTTC. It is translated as CASSSPWGEQYF.

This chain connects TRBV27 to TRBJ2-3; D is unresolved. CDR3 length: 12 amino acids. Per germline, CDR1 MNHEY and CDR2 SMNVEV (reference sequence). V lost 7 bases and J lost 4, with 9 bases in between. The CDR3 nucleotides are TGTGCCAGCACCAATACGGCAGATACGCAGTATTTT. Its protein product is CASTNTADTQYF.

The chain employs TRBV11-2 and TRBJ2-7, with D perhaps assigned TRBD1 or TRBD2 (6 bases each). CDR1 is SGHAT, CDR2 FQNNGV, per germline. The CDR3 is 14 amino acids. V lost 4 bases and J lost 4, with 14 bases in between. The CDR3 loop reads CASSSRRGEYEQYF. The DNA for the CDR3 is TGTGCCAGCAGCTCCAGAAGGGGGGAATACGAGCAGTACTTC.

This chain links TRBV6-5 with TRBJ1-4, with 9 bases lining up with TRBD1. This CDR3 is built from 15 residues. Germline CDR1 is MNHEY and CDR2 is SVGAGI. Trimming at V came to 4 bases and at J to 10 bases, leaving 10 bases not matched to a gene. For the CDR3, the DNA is TGTGCCAGCAGTTTGGGACAGGGTTTTAGAGGAAAACTGTTTTTT. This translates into CASSLGQGFRGKLFF.

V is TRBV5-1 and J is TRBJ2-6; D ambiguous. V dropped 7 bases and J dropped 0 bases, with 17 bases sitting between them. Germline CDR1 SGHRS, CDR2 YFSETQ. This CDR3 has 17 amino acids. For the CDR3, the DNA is TGCGCCAGCTGCCGGAATGTCGGCAGCTCTGGGGCCAACGTCCTGACTTTC. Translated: CASCRNVGSSGANVLTF.

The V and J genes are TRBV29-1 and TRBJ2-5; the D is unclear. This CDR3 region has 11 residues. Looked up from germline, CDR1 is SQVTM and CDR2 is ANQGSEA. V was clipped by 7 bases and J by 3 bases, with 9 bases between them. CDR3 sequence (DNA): TGCAGCGCCCTAATGAAAGAGACCCAGTACTTC. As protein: CSALMKETQYF.

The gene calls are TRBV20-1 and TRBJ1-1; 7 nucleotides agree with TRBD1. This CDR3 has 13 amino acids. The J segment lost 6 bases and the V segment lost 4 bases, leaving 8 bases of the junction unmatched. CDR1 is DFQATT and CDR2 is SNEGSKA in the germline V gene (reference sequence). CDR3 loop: CSAKGQGVPEAFF. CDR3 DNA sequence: TGCAGTGCTAAGGGGCAGGGGGTTCCTGAAGCTTTCTTT.

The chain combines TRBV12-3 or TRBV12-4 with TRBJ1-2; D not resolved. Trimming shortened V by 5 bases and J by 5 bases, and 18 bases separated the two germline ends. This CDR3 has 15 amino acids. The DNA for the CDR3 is TGTGCCAGCAGTCCCCGGGAAAGCGGACTATATGGCTACACCTTC. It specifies CASSPRESGLYGYTF.

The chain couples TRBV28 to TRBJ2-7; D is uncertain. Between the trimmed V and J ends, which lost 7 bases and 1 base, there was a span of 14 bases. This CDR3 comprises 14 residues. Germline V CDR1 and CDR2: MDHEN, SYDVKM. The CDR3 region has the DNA TGTGCCAGCAAAGATCAATCCCTATCCTACGAGCAGTACTTC. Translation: CASKDQSLSYEQYF. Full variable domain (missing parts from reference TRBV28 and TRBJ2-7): DVKVTQSSRYLVKRTGEKVFLECVQDMDHENMFWYRQDPGLGLRLIYFSYDVKMKEKGDIPEGYSVSREKKERFSLILESASTNQTSMYLCASKDQSLSYEQYFGPGTRLTVT.

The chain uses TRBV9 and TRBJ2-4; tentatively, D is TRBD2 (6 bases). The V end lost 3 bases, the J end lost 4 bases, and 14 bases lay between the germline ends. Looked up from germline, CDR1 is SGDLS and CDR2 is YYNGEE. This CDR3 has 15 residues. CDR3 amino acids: CASSASGTGKNIQYF. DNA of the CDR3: TGTGCCAGCAGCGCCTCCGGGACTGGAAAAAACATTCAGTACTTC.

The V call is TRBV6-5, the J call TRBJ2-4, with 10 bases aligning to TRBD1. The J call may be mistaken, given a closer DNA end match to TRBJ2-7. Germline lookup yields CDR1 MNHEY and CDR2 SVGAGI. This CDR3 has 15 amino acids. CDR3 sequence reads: CASSYRGQGTYEQYF. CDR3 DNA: TGTGCCAGCAGTTACCGGGGACAGGGGACATACGAGCAGTACTTC.

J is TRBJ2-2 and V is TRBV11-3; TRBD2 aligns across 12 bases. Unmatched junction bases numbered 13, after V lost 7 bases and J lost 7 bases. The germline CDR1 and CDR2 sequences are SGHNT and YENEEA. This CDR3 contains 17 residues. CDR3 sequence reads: CASTTTTSGRVGGELFF. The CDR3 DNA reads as TGTGCCAGCACAACGACGACTAGCGGGAGAGTCGGCGGGGAGCTGTTTTTT.

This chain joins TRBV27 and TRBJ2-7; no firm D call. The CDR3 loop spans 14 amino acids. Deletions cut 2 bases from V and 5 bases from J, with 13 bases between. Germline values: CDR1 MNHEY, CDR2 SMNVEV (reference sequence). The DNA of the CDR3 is TGTGCCAGCAGTTTAAGTACAAATCTGGACGAGCAGTACTTC. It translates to CASSLSTNLDEQYF.